These 9 T cell receptor beta chains came from one sample sequenced in a study of Ad26.COV2.S vaccination and SARS-CoV-2 variants. Here immunoSEQ multiplex PCR was the method, and the copy in TCRdb shows in-frame clones only, minus some. The profile shows some 460,000 clones, 80% to 90% of them singletons. The treatment was: roughly 20 received Ad26.COV2.S at low or high dose, single or two shots; about 5 received placebo; per-sample allocation not given. Sample collection was performed on day 63 after the first vaccine or placebo injection. The sequenced sample was peripheral blood, obtained in a trial of Ad26.COV2.S vaccine versus placebo. The receptor set was obtained from a person aged 18-60 years who received the Ad26.COV2.S COVID-19 vaccine or a placebo.

The rearrangement uses TRBV20-1 and TRBJ1-2; tentative D call: TRBD1 (5 bases). Germline V lookup: CDR1 DFQATT, CDR2 SNEGSKA (reference sequence). This CDR3 comprises 11 residues. For the CDR3, the DNA is TGCAGCCCCAGGGATAACTATGGCTACACCTTC. Translation gives CSPRDNYGYTF.

This rearrangement joins TRBV20-1 to TRBJ2-5; 13 nucleotides align to TRBD2. This CDR3 contains 15 residues. Per germline, CDR1 DFQATT and CDR2 SNEGSKA (reference sequence). With 3 bases clipped from V and 7 bases from J, the junction kept 8 bases outside the gene matches. This CDR3 reads CSASRLAGGVGTQYF. The CDR3, as DNA: TGCAGTGCTAGTAGACTAGCGGGAGGCGTGGGGACCCAGTACTTC.

V gene TRBV27 combines with J gene TRBJ2-5; a possible D gene is TRBD1 (6 bases). V dropped 5 bases and J dropped 4 bases, with 11 bases sitting between them. The CDR3 contains 13 residues. Germline-derived CDR1 and CDR2 are MNHEY and SMNVEV (reference sequence). CDR3 coding DNA: TGTGCCAGCAGTCAGGACAGTCGAGAGACCCAGTACTTC. Amino acids: CASSQDSRETQYF.

This clone was recorded once. The chain links TRBV3-1 (or the pseudogene TRBV3-2) to TRBJ2-1, with 10 bases aligning to TRBD2. With V trimmed by 4 bases and J by 0 bases, 27 bases remained unmatched. The V gene's germline CDR1 is LGHDT and CDR2 YNNKEL (reference sequence). The CDR3 runs 24 residues. The DNA for the CDR3 is TGTGCCAGCAGCCCCCGCGAGGCCTGGCTAGCGGGAGTCCAGGGGCCGAGCTCCTACAATGAGCAGTTCTTC. As protein: CASSPREAWLAGVQGPSSYNEQFF.

The rearrangement joins TRBV7-9 to TRBJ1-4; D is unclear. CDR3 length equals 15 residues. Germline V CDR1 and CDR2: SEHNR, FQNEAQ (reference sequence). The V and J ends lost 7 bases and 3 bases respectively, with 15 bases between them. The CDR3 loop is CASIRGEVPNEKLFF. The CDR3, as DNA: TGTGCCAGCATCCGGGGAGAAGTTCCTAATGAAAAACTGTTTTTT.

The count of this clone is one. This chain connects TRBV14 to TRBJ1-1, with unresolved D. With 1 base removed from V and 4 bases from J, the gap between germline ends came to 10 bases. The germline V gene has CDR1 SGHDN and CDR2 FVKESK. The CDR3 runs 14 residues. The CDR3 loop is CASSQVRFGTEAFF. DNA of the CDR3: TGTGCCAGCAGCCAAGTCCGGTTCGGCACTGAAGCTTTCTTT.

The rearrangement links TRBV3-1 (or the pseudogene TRBV3-2) to TRBJ2-5; maybe TRBD2 (5 bases). The V end lost 3 bases, the J end lost 0 bases, and 17 bases lay between the germline ends. Germline assignment: CDR1 LGHDT and CDR2 YNNKEL (reference sequence). This CDR3 is built from 17 residues. This CDR3 reads CASSHVSGVAYQETQYF. CDR3 nucleotides: TGTGCCAGCAGCCATGTATCCGGAGTAGCGTACCAAGAGACCCAGTACTTC.

The CDR3 coding sequence is TGTGCCAGCAGCTTCTCTTGGGACACTGAAGCTTTCTTT. This encodes CASSFSWDTEAFF. V and J are TRBV7-3 and TRBJ1-1; D remains ambiguous. Germline loops: CDR1 SGHTA, CDR2 FQGTGA. V lost 3 bases and J 3 bases, leaving 8 bases between the germline ends. This CDR3 contains 13 residues.

The V call is TRBV5-1, the J call TRBJ2-1, with D tentatively TRBD1 or TRBD2 (5 bases each). V was trimmed by 2 bases and J by 2 bases, leaving 11 bases between them. The germline gives CDR1 SGHRS, CDR2 YFSETQ. This CDR3 spans 15 amino acids. For the CDR3, the DNA is TGCGCCAGCAGCTTTACGTGGGGACCCTACAATGAGCAGTTCTTC. This codes for CASSFTWGPYNEQFF.